Presented here are 27 T cell receptor beta chains from one specimen sequenced in a study of follicular helper T cells after annual influenza vaccination. Sequenced by immunoSEQ multiplex PCR; TCRdb stores in-frame clones only, minus some. The data show around 13,000 clones, with roughly 80% seen just once and roughly 0.45% held by the top ten. Time point of the sample: 2014-2015 season, pre-vaccination. The sequencing here drew on CXCR5- memory CD4+ T cells sorted from blood, taken on the day of influenza vaccination. These receptors originate from an adult who received the influenza vaccine.

CDR3 nucleotides: TGTGCCAGCAGCTGGGGACAGGGGGCATCCACCGGGGAGCTGTTTTTT. Translated, it gives CASSWGQGASTGELFF. The chain links TRBV7-9 to TRBJ2-2; 12 bases are shared with TRBD1. The CDR3 consists of 16 residues. Germline loops: CDR1 SEHNR, CDR2 FQNEAQ (reference sequence). V lost 4 bases and J lost 4; bases outside the gene matches: 4.

The rearrangement joins TRBV7-9 to TRBJ1-1, with D tentatively TRBD1 (5 bases). Germline V gene sequence: CDR1 SEHNR, CDR2 FQNEAQ (reference sequence). V shed 0 bases and J shed 5 bases, with 13 bases lying between them. This CDR3 spans 15 amino acids. CDR3 region: CASSLAGTRGTEAFF. In DNA, the CDR3 is TGTGCCAGCAGCTTAGCGGGGACTAGAGGTACTGAAGCTTTCTTT.

The chain joins TRBV7-2 to TRBJ2-5; the D gene is possibly TRBD2 (6 bases). Germline V CDR1 and CDR2: SGHTA, FQGNSA. V lost 1 base and J 2 bases, leaving 14 bases between the germline ends. CDR3 size: 16 residues. The CDR3 is CASSLVTAGGQETQYF. For the CDR3, the DNA is TGTGCCAGCAGCTTAGTTACTGCCGGGGGTCAAGAGACCCAGTACTTC. The full variable domain, rest sourced from reference TRBV7-2 and TRBJ2-5, is GAGVSQSPSNKVTEKGKDVELRCDPISGHTALYWYRQSLGQGLEFLIYFQGNSAPDKSGLPSDRFSAERTGGSVSTLTIQRTQQEDSAVYLCASSLVTAGGQETQYFGPGTRLLVL.

The chain carries TRBV18 and TRBJ2-1; 7 positions match TRBD1. Germline V gene sequence: CDR1 KGHSH, CDR2 LQKENI. Unmatched junction bases numbered 4, after V lost 2 bases and J lost 12 bases. CDR3 length: 12 residues. This CDR3 is CASSPGQVLQFF. DNA of the CDR3: TGTGCCAGCTCACCAGGACAGGTTCTGCAGTTCTTC.

The chain joins TRBV2 to TRBJ1-3, with TRBD1 matching 9 bases. The CDR3 contains 16 residues. The V gene end was trimmed by 2 bases and the J gene end by 3 bases; junction bases not matched to a gene: 5. Germline V lookup: CDR1 SNHLY, CDR2 FYNNEI. The CDR3 coding sequence is TGTGCCAGCAGTGAACTTGGGACAGGGAATGGAAACACCATATATTTT. Its protein is CASSELGTGNGNTIYF. Together with reference TRBV2 and TRBJ1-3, the CDR3 gives the full variable domain: EPEVTQTPSHQVTQMGQEVILRCVPISNHLYFYWYRQILGQKVEFLVSFYNNEISEKSEIFDDQFSVERPDGSNFTLKIRSTKLEDSAMYFCASSELGTGNGNTIYFGEGSWLTVV.

This chain links TRBV4-2 with TRBJ1-4; D uncertain. V was shortened by 4 bases and J by 6 bases, with 15 bases between the two germline ends. CDR1 is LGHNA, CDR2 YNFKEQ, per germline. The CDR3 spans 15 residues. CDR3 residues: CASSPHRAGDEKLFF. As DNA, the CDR3 is TGTGCCAGCAGCCCCCACCGGGCCGGGGATGAAAAACTGTTTTTT.

This sequence joins TRBV19 and TRBJ2-7, with 12 bases aligning to TRBD2. The V gene's germline CDR1 is LNHDA and CDR2 SQIVND (reference sequence). With 4 bases clipped from V and 3 bases from J, the junction kept 4 bases outside the gene matches. This CDR3 is built from 15 residues. This chain's CDR3 is CASSTRTSGDYEQYF. For the CDR3, the DNA is TGTGCCAGTAGTACCCGGACTAGCGGGGACTACGAGCAGTACTTC.

The chain couples TRBV7-2 to TRBJ1-2; D not certain. The CDR3 is 13 amino acids. The V end was cut by 5 bases, the J end by 8 bases, with 15 bases between. In germline, CDR1 is SGHTA, CDR2 FQGNSA. CDR3 nucleotide sequence: TGTGCCAGCAGCCTCGCTGGAGGGAACGGCTACACCTTC. It specifies CASSLAGGNGYTF.

The chain recombines TRBV27 with TRBJ1-2; 8 bases agree with TRBD1. The CDR3 loop spans 16 amino acids. V dropped 5 bases and J dropped 3; count of bases not matched to a gene: 11. Looked up from germline, CDR1 is MNHEY and CDR2 is SMNVEV (reference sequence). This chain's CDR3 is CASSAGQGLPHYGYTF. In DNA, the CDR3 is TGTGCCAGCAGTGCCGGACAGGGCCTCCCCCACTATGGCTACACCTTC.

The chain employs TRBV14 and TRBJ1-6; 10 nucleotides agree with TRBD1. Unmatched junction bases numbered 4, after V lost 2 bases and J lost 9 bases. This CDR3 region has 15 residues. Germline V gene lookup returns CDR1 SGHDN and CDR2 FVKESK. The CDR3 sequence: CASSQMTGGLSPLHF. The CDR3 nucleotides read TGTGCCAGCAGCCAAATGACAGGGGGCCTTTCACCCCTCCACTTT.

V usage is TRBV5-4 and J usage is TRBJ2-1, with a tentative D call TRBD1 (6 bases). Trimming pared 7 bases from V and 3 bases from J, leaving 8 bases between. CDR3 length: 12 residues. The germline V gene has CDR1 SGHNT and CDR2 YYREEE (reference sequence). The CDR3 bases are TGTGCCAGCCACAGGGACTACAATGAGCAGTTCTTC. It translates to CASHRDYNEQFF.

The chain is built from TRBV18 and TRBJ1-2; 8 bases match TRBD1. Trimming took 3 bases from V and 4 from J; bases not matched to a gene: 4. The CDR3 has 14 amino acids. Germline lookup yields CDR1 KGHSH and CDR2 LQKENI. Written as DNA, the CDR3 is TGTGCCAGCTCACCCGAGACAGGGGCCTATGGCTACACCTTC. It encodes CASSPETGAYGYTF. The complete variable domain, with remaining parts taken from reference TRBV18 and TRBJ1-2, reads NAGVMQNPRHLVRRRGQEARLRCSPMKGHSHVYWYRQLPEEGLKFMVYLQKENIIDESGMPKERFSAEFPKEGPSILRIQQVVRGDSAAYFCASSPETGAYGYTFGSGTRLTVV.

The rearrangement uses TRBV6-1 and TRBJ2-3; D remains unclear. The V and J ends lost 2 bases and 2 bases respectively, with 5 bases between them. The CDR3 loop spans 13 amino acids. Looked up from germline, CDR1 is MNHNS and CDR2 is SASEGT. The CDR3 region has the DNA TGTGCCAGCAGTGAAAGAGCCACAGATACGCAGTATTTT. Its translation: CASSERATDTQYF.

This clone was seen once. The chain employs TRBV10-3 and TRBJ2-3; no firm D call. Germline assignment: CDR1 ENHRY and CDR2 SYGVKD. Trimming shortened V by 2 bases and J by 5 bases, and 8 bases separated the two germline ends. CDR3 length: 13 amino acids. CDR3 region: CAISEPARDTQYF. As DNA, the CDR3 is TGTGCCATCAGTGAGCCGGCGAGAGATACGCAGTATTTT.

This chain uses TRBV6-5 with TRBJ2-2; 7 nucleotides agree with TRBD2. The CDR3 totals 15 residues. Germline assignment: CDR1 MNHEY and CDR2 SVGAGI. Losses at the gene ends were 7 bases for V and 5 bases for J; bases not matched to a gene: 10. This chain's CDR3 is CASTRGVKVTGELFF. CDR3 sequence (DNA): TGTGCCAGCACCCGGGGGGTCAAGGTGACCGGGGAGCTGTTTTTT.

This clone turned up a few times. This sample includes further DNA sequences coding for the same CDR3. V and J are TRBV19 and TRBJ2-7; D possibly corresponds to TRBD2 (6 bases). Trimming cost V 2 bases and J 3 bases, with 8 bases left between them. CDR1 is LNHDA and CDR2 is SQIVND in the germline V gene (reference sequence). This CDR3 is 13 amino acids long. The CDR3 sequence: CASSIQGGYEQYF. CDR3 coding DNA: TGTGCCAGTAGTATACAGGGAGGCTACGAGCAGTACTTC.

The rearrangement joins TRBV6-5 to TRBJ1-1, with 9 bases aligning to TRBD1. The CDR3 has 14 residues. V lost 6 bases and J lost 1; bases outside the gene matches: 3. Looked up from germline, CDR1 is MNHEY and CDR2 is SVGAGI. CDR3 protein: CASSTGGRNTEAFF. The CDR3 region has the DNA TGTGCCAGCAGCACAGGGGGCCGGAACACTGAAGCTTTCTTT.

V is TRBV5-1 and J is TRBJ2-7; the D gene is possibly TRBD1 (6 bases). Germline CDR1 reads SGHRS; CDR2 reads YFSETQ. V was trimmed by 0 bases and J by 2 bases, leaving 9 bases between them. This CDR3 region has 14 residues. The CDR3 loop reads CASSLVWGPYEQYF. In DNA, the CDR3 is TGCGCCAGCAGCTTGGTTTGGGGGCCCTACGAGCAGTACTTC. The variable domain in full, completed from reference TRBV5-1 and TRBJ2-7, reads KAGVTQTPRYLIKTRGQQVTLSCSPISGHRSVSWYQQTPGQGLQFLFEYFSETQRNKGNFPGRFSGRQFSNSRSEMNVSTLELGDSALYLCASSLVWGPYEQYFGPGTRLTVT.

The chain links TRBV4-3 to TRBJ1-1; weak D call: TRBD1 (6 bases). The CDR3 length is 14 residues. Germline V CDR1 and CDR2: LGHNA, YSLEER. V lost 0 bases and J lost 6, with 11 bases in between. The CDR3 sequence: CASSQDSRGAEAFF. The CDR3 DNA reads TGCGCCAGCAGCCAAGATTCCAGGGGCGCTGAAGCTTTCTTT.

The V call is TRBV6-5, the J call TRBJ2-7; 9 bases align to TRBD2. Looked up from germline, CDR1 is MNHEY and CDR2 is SVGAGI. V lost 2 bases, J lost 2 bases, and 1 base stayed unmatched. The CDR3 is 14 amino acids. The CDR3 DNA reads as TGTGCCAGCAGTTACCGCGGGGGGGCCTACGAGCAGTACTTC. Residues: CASSYRGGAYEQYF.

The rearrangement joins TRBV5-6 to TRBJ1-4; 7 bases are a match to TRBD1. CDR1 and CDR2 (germline): SGHDT, YYEEEE. This CDR3 comprises 15 residues. Unmatched junction bases numbered 11, after V lost 4 bases and J lost 8 bases. The CDR3 here is CASSPSPGGREKLFF. The CDR3 DNA sequence: TGTGCCAGCAGCCCCTCCCCAGGGGGACGGGAAAAACTGTTTTTT. The entire variable domain, with the rest obtained from reference TRBV5-6 and TRBJ1-4, is as follows: DAGVTQSPTHLIKTRGQQVTLRCSPKSGHDTVSWYQQALGQGPQFIFQYYEEEERQRGNFPDRFSGHQFPNYSSELNVNALLLGDSALYLCASSPSPGGREKLFFGSGTQLSVL.

The V call is TRBV5-3, the J call TRBJ2-2; the match to TRBD2 covers 15 bases. TRBV5-3 has ORF status, its function being uncertain. CDR3 length: 19 amino acids. The junction had 15 bases not matched to a gene; V was cut back by 5 bases and J by 7 bases. In DNA, the CDR3 is TGTGCCAGAAGTTTGCGGACTAGCGGGGGGGGGCCCCCCCTCGGGGAGCTGTTTTTT. This codes for CARSLRTSGGGPPLGELFF.

The J gene is TRBJ2-7, the V gene TRBV5-5; 12 bases match TRBD2. The CDR3 has 14 amino acids. After removal of 5 bases from V and 7 bases from J, the junction contained 7 bases not matched to a gene. Germline-derived CDR1 and CDR2 are SGHKS and YYEKEE (reference sequence). This CDR3 reads CASRSSGGALEQYF. The CDR3, as DNA: TGTGCCAGCAGATCTAGCGGGGGGGCGCTTGAGCAGTACTTC.

J is TRBJ1-5 and V is TRBV4-3; D gene unclear. Trimming took off 0 bases at V and 7 bases at J, with 7 bases between the two ends. This CDR3 contains 13 residues. Germline assignment: CDR1 LGHNA and CDR2 YSLEER. CDR3 sequence (DNA): TGCGCCAGCAGCCAAGATTTAGTCCAGCCCCAGCATTTT. It codes for CASSQDLVQPQHF.

The chain has TRBV7-2 and TRBJ1-1; tentatively, D is TRBD1 (5 bases). V was pared by 4 bases and J by 10 bases, with 19 bases between. The CDR3 has 14 amino acids. Germline V gives CDR1 SGHTA, CDR2 FQGNSA. This CDR3 is CASSYFEGSRGAFF. For the CDR3, the DNA is TGTGCCAGCAGCTATTTCGAGGGATCGAGGGGAGCTTTCTTT.

V usage is TRBV5-1 and J usage is TRBJ1-2; D is perhaps TRBD1 (6 bases). CDR3 length equals 15 residues. Germline V gives CDR1 SGHRS, CDR2 YFSETQ. Between the trimmed V and J ends, which lost 0 bases and 4 bases, there was a span of 13 bases. CDR3 nucleotide sequence: TGCGCCAGCAGCTTGGCTACAGGGTTCGGCTATGGCTACACCTTC. It specifies CASSLATGFGYGYTF.

The CDR3 here is CASSHLSGANVLTF. In DNA form, the CDR3 reads TGTGCCAGTAGTCATCTCTCTGGGGCCAACGTCCTGACTTTC. J is TRBJ2-6 and V is TRBV19, with no clear D. Germline V gene lookup returns CDR1 LNHDA and CDR2 SQIVND (reference sequence). Trimming stripped 5 bases from V and 0 bases from J, with 5 bases between. The CDR3 is made up of 14 amino acids. The variable domain in full, completed from reference TRBV19 and TRBJ2-6, reads DGGITQSPKYLFRKEGQNVTLSCEQNLNHDAMYWYRQDPGQGLRLIYYSQIVNDFQKGDIAEGYSVSREKKESFPLTVTSAQKNPTAFYLCASSHLSGANVLTFGAGSRLTVL.